The sequence of this TCR beta chain was determined in a study of shared clonotypes between healthy human individuals (dated by TCRdb to about 2020). About the investigation overall: The cohort included three men and two women between 18 and 49 years of age. For each donor, CD4 naive and CD4 memory were each run on three plates, CD8 naive on two plates, and CD8 memory on one plate. Per donor, leukapheresis produced somewhere between about 0.94 and 9 billion PBMCs. The study deeply sequenced blood TCR repertoires of five healthy adults to estimate repertoire size and the extent of clonotype sharing between individuals. Different laboratories and diverse techniques were used to prepare libraries and sequence TCR repertoires, to increase sequencing depth and limit assay-specific biases. Overall results and qualifications from the work: Based on pairwise subsampling, the degree of clonotype sharing among donors was expected to be affected by sequencing depth. When a few donors were compared, the shared fraction of clonotypes was about 5% for naive CD4, roughly 3.3% for naive CD8, roughly 2.3% for memory CD4, and less than 0.45% for memory CD8. Larger estimated clonotype richness was generally found for naive subsets than for memory subsets. Compared with non-shared clonotypes, clonotypes shared by all four sorted-subset donors had higher generation probabilities. Even with the large sequencing depth, rarefaction of the sorted-subset datasets indicated that sequencing was incomplete. The genetic and exposure-history diversity represented was limited by the small number of donors. Sampling was limited to blood, and TCR repertoires in tissue likely differ from TCR repertoires in blood.

About this clone itself: Its binding antigen is unknown. No clone much larger than this one lies a single base away; base qualities are absent.

From the germline V gene (reference sequence), CDR1 is GTSNPN and CDR2 is SVGIG. V lost 0 bases and J lost 9 bases, and the count of bases not matched to a germline gene is 7. From its cysteine to its phenylalanine, the CDR3 spans 13 amino acids. Only CDR3 DNA is held: 39 bases, read in frame from base 1. TCR CDR3 regions were amplified from genomic DNA by multiplex PCR using the deep immunoSEQ assay. Extracted genomic DNA from each cell subset was distributed evenly across all wells of several immunoSEQ 96-well plates, and each plate was treated as a replicate. For sorted subsets, 200 to 250 ng of genomic DNA, equivalent to some 30,000 T cell genomes, went into each replicate PCR. Purified libraries were quantified with a Qubit 3.0 fluorometer, sized on a Bioanalyzer 2100, and re-quantified with the KAPA Library Quantification kit. Each immunoSEQ 96-well plate was sequenced on its own single-read 150-cycle Illumina NextSeq 550 flow cell. On the study's bioinformatics: The immunoSEQ output contained only junctional sequences without quality scores, so filtering could not match that applied to full-length reads. Sequences were annotated with PyIR, a Python wrapper for IgBLAST v1.9, using IMGT germline references to assign V/J genes and CDR3. Reads with weak V/J assignments (E-value above 1e-6), missing CDR3, stop codons, out-of-frame junctions, or ambiguous translated residues were removed. V3J clonotypes were defined as sequences sharing the same inferred V gene, J gene, and CDR3 amino acid sequence. To compute the percentage overlap between repertoires, the number of shared unique clonotypes was divided by the size of the smaller repertoire. Richness of each repertoire was evaluated using RTK rarefaction, the Chao1 estimator, and Recon v2.1 estimates of unobserved clonotypes. For all TCRbeta clonotypes obtained by the gDNA method from several donors, generation probabilities were computed with OLGA. Drawn from immuneACCESS, this table holds only the in-frame rearrangements with V and J called that TCRdb kept. Clones are partly lost; checked studies trace under half to an unresolved V gene and leave the rest unexplained. The DNA was the basis for D and trimming; V, J and clone size are from that table. Here the sample has around 700,000 clones; around two thirds occur a single time. The leading ten clones occupy approximately 1.6% of the sample.

Healthy HIV-negative adults with no recently reported acute infections or vaccinations were included as donors. All donors were Caucasian adults living in Nashville, Tennessee, USA. CD4+ T cells were enriched by magnetic negative selection; naive cells were then positively selected on CD45RA, and the negative fraction formed the memory subset. Blood was obtained by leukapheresis, after which PBMCs were separated by Ficoll-Histopaque density gradient centrifugation and cryopreserved in liquid nitrogen vapor phase. Purity and quantity of every magnetically sorted T cell population were checked by analytical flow cytometry. Genomic DNA was isolated from every sorted fraction and measured by UV absorbance on a Nanodrop 2000c.

This TCR was recovered from a woman under 40 in good health. The sequenced sample consisted of memory CD4+ T cells sorted from blood. Sample cell subset or site, as interpreted from the label and publication: CD45RA-negative fraction. The sequence joins TRBV30 to TRBJ1-1; 7 bases in between match TRBD1. CDR3 sequence: CAWSVPDRLKAFF. The base sequence is TGTGCCTGGAGTGTACCGGACAGGTTAAAAGCTTTCTTT.